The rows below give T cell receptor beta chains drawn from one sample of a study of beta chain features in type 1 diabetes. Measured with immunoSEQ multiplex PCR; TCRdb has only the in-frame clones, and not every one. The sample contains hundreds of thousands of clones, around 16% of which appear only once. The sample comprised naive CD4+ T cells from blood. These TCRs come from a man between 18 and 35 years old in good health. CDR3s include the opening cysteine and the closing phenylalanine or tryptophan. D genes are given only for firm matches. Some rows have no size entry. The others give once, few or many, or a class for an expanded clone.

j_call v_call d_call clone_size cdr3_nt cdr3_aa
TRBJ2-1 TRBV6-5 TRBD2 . TGTGCCAGCAGCCCCGCGGGAGGGCCATCCAATGAGCAGTTCTTC CASSPAGGPSNEQFF
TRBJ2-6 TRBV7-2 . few TGTGCCAGCAGCCAGTGGGCCACCCGCTCTGGGGCCAACGTCCTGACTTTC CASSQWATRSGANVLTF
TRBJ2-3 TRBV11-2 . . TGTGCCAGCAGCTCCCTATGGGGGGCAACAGATACGCAGTATTTT CASSSLWGATDTQYF
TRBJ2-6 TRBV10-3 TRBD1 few TGTGCCATCAGTGCCGGACAGGGGAACTCTGGGGCCAACGTCCTGACTTTC CAISAGQGNSGANVLTF
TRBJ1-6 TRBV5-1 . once TGCGCCAGCAGCCGGGACACCGGTTTTAATTCACCCCTCCACTTT CASSRDTGFNSPLHF
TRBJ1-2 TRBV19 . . TGTGCCAGTAGACTAACCGGGACGGATCCCTCGTATGGCTACACCTTC CASRLTGTDPSYGYTF
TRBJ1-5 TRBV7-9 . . TGTGCCAGCAGCTCCAGGGGTAACAATCAGCCCCAGCATTTT CASSSRGNNQPQHF
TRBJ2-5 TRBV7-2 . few TGTGCCAGCAGCGTAGGGCAAGAGACCCAGTACTTC CASSVGQETQYF
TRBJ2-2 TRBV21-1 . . TGTCCCCGGGGGAGAGCCGCGAACACCGGGGAGCTGTTTTTT CPRGRAANTGELFF
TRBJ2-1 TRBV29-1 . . TGCAGCGTCGACCTGAATCGTTACAATGAGCAGTTCTTC CSVDLNRYNEQFF
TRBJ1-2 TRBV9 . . TGTGCCAGCAGCGTAGACAGAAACTATGGCTACACCTTC CASSVDRNYGYTF
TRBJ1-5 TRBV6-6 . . TGTGCCAGCAGTTACTTGTGGGATCAGCCCCAGCATTTT CASSYLWDQPQHF
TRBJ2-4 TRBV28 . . TGTGCCAGCAGTTTCCGGCAGGGCGGAAAAAACATTCAGTACTTC CASSFRQGGKNIQYF
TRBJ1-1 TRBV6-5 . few TGTGCCAGCAGTTACTCGAGGCAGGGTAGCACTGAAGCTTTCTTT CASSYSRQGSTEAFF
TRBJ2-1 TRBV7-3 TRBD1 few TGTGCCAGCAGCTTCAGGACAGGGGGTGCGGATGAGCAGTTCTTC CASSFRTGGADEQFF
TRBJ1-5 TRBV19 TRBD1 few TGTGCCACCTCCGGGACAGGGAATCAGCCCCAGCATTTT CATSGTGNQPQHF
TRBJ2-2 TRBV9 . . TGTGCCAGCAGCGTAGGTTTCGCCGGGGAGCTGTTTTTT CASSVGFAGELFF
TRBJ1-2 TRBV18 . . TGTGCCAGCTCACCGCCCGGGGGAGTCTATGGCTACACCTTC CASSPPGGVYGYTF
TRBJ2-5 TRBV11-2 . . TGTGCCAGCAGCTTAGCCATAGGCTCCCGGGAGACCCAGTACTTC CASSLAIGSRETQYF
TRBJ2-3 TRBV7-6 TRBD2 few TGTGCCAGCAGCTTAGCGGCTAGCGGGAGATGGAATACGCAGTATTTT CASSLAASGRWNTQYF
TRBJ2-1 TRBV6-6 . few TGTGCCAGCAGTCGACAGACCTCCTACAATGAGCAGTTCTTC CASSRQTSYNEQFF
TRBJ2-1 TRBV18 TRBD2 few TGTGCCAGCTCACCACTAGCGGGGACCTACAATGAGCAGTTCTTC CASSPLAGTYNEQFF
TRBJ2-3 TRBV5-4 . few TGTGCCAGCAGCTTTAGTGGGACTGATACGCAGTATTTT CASSFSGTDTQYF
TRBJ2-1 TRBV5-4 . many TGTGCCAGCAGCTTGCCGGACACCGCCTCGGGTGAGCAGTTCTTC CASSLPDTASGEQFF
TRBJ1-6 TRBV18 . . TGTGCCAGCTCTTTGGGTGACAATTCACCCCTCCACTTT CASSLGDNSPLHF
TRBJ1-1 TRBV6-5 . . TGTGCCACCCGGGGGGGCATGGGTCGCACTGAAGCTTTCTTT CATRGGMGRTEAFF
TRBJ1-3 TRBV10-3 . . TGTGCCATCAGTGATCTCTCTGGAAACACCATATATTTT CAISDLSGNTIYF
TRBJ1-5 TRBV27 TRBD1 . TGTGCCAGCAGCGACACAGGGGGCAGCAATCAGCCCCAGCATTTT CASSDTGGSNQPQHF